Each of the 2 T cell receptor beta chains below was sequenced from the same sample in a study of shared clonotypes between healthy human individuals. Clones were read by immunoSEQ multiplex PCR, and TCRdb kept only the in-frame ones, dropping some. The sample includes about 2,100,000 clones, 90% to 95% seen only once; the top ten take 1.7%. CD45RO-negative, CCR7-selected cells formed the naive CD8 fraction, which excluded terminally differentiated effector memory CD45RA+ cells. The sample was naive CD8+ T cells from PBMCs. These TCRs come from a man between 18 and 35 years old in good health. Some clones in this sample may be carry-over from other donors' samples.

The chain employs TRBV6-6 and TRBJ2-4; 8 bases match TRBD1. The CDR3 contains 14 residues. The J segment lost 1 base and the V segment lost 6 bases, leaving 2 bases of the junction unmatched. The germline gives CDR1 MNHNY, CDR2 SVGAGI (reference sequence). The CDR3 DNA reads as TGTGCCAGCAGACAGGGGGTTGCCAAAAACATTCAGTACTTC. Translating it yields CASRQGVAKNIQYF.

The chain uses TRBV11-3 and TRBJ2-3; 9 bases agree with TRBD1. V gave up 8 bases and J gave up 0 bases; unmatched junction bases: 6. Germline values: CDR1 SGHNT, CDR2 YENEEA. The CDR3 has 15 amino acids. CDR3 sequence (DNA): TGTGCCAGCGGAATGGGGACAGGGAGCACAGATACGCAGTATTTT. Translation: CASGMGTGSTDTQYF.